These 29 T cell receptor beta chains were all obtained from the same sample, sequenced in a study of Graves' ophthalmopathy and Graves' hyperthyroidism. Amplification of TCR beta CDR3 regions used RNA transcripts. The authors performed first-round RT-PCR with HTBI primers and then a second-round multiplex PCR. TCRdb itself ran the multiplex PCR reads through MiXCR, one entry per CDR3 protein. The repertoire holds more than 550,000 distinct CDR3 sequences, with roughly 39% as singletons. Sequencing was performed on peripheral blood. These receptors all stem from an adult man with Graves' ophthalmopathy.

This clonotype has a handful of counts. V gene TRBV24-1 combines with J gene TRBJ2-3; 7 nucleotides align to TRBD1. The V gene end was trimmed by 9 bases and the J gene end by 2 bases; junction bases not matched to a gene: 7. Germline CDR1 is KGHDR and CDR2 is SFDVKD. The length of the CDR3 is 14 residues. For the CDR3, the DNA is TGTGCCACCGAAAAGGGACAGTACACAGATACGCAGTATTTT. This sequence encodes CATEKGQYTDTQYF.

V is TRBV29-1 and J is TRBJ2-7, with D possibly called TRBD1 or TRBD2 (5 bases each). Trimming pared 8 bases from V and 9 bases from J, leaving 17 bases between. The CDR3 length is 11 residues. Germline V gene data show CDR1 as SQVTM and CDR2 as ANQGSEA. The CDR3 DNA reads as TGCAGCAGTGGGGGACCTACGGGGCAGTACTTC. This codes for CSSGGPTGQYF.

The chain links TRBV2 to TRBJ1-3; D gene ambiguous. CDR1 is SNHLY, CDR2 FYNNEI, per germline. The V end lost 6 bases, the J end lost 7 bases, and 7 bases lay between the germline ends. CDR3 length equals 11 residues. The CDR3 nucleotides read TGTGCCAGCAGACCCTCGAACACCATATATTTT. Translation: CASRPSNTIYF.

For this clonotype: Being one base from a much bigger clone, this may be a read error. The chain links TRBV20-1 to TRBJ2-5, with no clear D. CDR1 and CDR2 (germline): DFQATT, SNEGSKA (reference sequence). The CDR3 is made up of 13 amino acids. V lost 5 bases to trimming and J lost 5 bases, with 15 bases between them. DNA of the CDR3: TGCAGTGCTCGGGTCAGGTCTGGGGAGACCCAGTACTTC. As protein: CSARVRSGETQYF.

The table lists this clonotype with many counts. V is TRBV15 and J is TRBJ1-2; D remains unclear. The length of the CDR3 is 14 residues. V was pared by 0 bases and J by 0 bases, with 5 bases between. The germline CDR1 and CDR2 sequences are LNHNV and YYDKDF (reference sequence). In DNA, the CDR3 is TGTGCCACCAGCAGAGACAGGACTAACTATGGCTACACCTTC. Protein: CATSRDRTNYGYTF.

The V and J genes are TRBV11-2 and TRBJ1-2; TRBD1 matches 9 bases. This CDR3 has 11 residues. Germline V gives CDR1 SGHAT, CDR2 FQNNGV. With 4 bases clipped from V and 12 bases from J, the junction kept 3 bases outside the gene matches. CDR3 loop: CASSWTGAHTF. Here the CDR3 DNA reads TGTGCCAGCAGCTGGACAGGGGCACACACCTTC.

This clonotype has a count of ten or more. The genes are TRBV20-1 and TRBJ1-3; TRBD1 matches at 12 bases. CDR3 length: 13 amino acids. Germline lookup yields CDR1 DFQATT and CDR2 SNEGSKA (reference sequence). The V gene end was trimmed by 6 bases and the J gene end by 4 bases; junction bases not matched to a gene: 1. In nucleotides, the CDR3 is TGCAGTGCAGGGACAGGGGGCGGAAACACCATATATTTT. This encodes CSAGTGGGNTIYF.

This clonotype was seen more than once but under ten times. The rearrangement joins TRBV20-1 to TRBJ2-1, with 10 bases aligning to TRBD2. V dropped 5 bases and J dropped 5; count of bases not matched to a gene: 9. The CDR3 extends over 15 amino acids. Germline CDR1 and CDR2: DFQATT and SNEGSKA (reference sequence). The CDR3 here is CSAASGSGQDNEQFF. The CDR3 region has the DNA TGCAGTGCTGCTAGCGGGAGTGGACAGGACAATGAGCAGTTCTTC.

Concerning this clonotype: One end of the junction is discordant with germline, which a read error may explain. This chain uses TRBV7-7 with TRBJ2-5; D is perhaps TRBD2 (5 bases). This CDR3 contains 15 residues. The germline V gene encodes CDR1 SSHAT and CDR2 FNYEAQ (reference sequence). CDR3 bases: TGTGCTAGCAGCGAGGGAGTCGGCACCGGGGAGACCCAGTACTTC. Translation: CASSEGVGTGETQYF.

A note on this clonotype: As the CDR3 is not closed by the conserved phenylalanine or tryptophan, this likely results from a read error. CDR3 region: CASTAGSGLGGETQYC. The CDR3 DNA reads TGTGCCAGCACCGCGGGGAGCGGGCTAGGGGGAGAGACCCAGTACTGC. The J gene is TRBJ2-5, the V gene TRBV11-2; D is tentatively TRBD1 or TRBD2 (6 bases each). Trimming shortened V by 7 bases and J by 4 bases, and 22 bases separated the two germline ends. The V gene's germline CDR1 is SGHAT and CDR2 FQNNGV. The CDR3 is 16 amino acids.

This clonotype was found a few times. DNA of the CDR3: TGTGCCAGCAGCGCAGAGGTCTACGAGCAGTACTTC. Protein product: CASSAEVYEQYF. This sequence joins TRBV7-8 and TRBJ2-7; D gene unclear. Trimming stripped 5 bases from V and 3 bases from J, with 8 bases between. Germline CDR1 and CDR2: SGHVS and FQNEAQ. This CDR3 comprises 12 residues.

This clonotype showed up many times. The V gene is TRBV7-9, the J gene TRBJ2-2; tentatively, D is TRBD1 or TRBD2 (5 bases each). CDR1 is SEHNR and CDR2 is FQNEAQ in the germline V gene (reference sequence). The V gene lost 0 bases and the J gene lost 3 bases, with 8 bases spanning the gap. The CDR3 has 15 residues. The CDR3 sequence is CASSLAGADTGELFF. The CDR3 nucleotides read TGTGCCAGCAGCTTAGCCGGGGCGGACACCGGGGAGCTGTTTTTT.

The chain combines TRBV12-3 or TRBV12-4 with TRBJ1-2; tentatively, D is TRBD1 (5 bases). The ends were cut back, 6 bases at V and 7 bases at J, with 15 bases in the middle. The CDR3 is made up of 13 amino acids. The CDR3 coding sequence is TGTGCCAGCAGCTGGGGGGGGGTTCGTGGCTACACCTTC. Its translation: CASSWGGVRGYTF.

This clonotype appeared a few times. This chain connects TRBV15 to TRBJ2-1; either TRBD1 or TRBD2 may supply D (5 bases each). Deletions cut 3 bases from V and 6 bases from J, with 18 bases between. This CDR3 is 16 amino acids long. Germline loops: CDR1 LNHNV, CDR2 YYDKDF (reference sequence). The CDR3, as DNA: TGTGCCACCAGCAGGGCTTGGGACCCTGGGCGCAATGAGCAGTTCTTC. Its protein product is CATSRAWDPGRNEQFF.

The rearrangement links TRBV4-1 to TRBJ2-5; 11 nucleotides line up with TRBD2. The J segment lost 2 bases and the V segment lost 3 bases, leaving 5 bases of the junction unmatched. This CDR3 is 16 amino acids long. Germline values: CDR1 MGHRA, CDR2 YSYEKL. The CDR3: CASSQGLAVIQETQYF. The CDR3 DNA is TGCGCCAGCAGCCAGGGACTAGCGGTAATTCAAGAGACCCAGTACTTC.

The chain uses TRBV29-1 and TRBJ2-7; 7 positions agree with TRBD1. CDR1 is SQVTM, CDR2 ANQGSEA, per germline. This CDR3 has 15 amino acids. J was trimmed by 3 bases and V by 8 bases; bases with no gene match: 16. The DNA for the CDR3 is TGCAGCTGGGACAGATCGACGAGGGCGAACTACGAGCAGTACTTC. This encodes CSWDRSTRANYEQYF.

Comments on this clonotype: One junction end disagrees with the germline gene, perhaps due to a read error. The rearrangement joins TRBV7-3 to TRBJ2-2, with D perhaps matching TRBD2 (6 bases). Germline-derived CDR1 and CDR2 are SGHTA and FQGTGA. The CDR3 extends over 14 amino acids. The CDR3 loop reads CASSQDSGEVELFF. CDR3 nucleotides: TGCGCCAGCAGCCAAGATTCGGGGGAGGTGGAGCTGTTTTTT.

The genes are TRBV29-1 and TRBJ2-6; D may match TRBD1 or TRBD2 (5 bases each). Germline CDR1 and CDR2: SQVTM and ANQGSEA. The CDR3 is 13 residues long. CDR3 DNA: TGCAGTTACACGGGGACCGGGGCCAACGTCCTGACTTTC. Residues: CSYTGTGANVLTF.

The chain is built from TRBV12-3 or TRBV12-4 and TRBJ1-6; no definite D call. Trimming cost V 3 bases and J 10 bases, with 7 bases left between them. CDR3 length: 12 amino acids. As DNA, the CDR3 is TGTGCCAGCAGTTTCCCGGAGTCACCCCTCCACTTT. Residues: CASSFPESPLHF.

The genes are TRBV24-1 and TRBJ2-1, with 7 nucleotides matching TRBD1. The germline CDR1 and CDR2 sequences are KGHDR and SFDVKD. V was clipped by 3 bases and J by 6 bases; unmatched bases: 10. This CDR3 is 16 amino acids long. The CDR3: CATSDRSGQFLNEQFF. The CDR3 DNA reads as TGTGCCACCAGTGATAGGTCGGGACAGTTCCTCAATGAGCAGTTCTTC.

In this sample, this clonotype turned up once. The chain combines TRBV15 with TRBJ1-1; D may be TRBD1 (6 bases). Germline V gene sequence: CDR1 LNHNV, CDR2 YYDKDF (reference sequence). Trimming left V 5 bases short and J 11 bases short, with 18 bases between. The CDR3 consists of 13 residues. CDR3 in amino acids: CATSGGSRGDAFF. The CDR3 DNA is TGTGCCACCAGCGGCGGGAGCAGGGGCGACGCTTTCTTT.

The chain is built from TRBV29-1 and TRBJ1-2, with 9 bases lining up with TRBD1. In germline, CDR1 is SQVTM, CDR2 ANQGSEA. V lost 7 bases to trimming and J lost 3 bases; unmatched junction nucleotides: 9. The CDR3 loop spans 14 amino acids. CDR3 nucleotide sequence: TGCAGCGCTACACCGGGACAGGGAGACTATGGCTACACCTTC. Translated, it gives CSATPGQGDYGYTF. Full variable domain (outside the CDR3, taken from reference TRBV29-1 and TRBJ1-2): SAVISQKPSRDICQRGTSLTIQCQVDSQVTMMFWYRQQPGQSLTLIATANQGSEATYESGFVIDKFPISRPNLTFSTLTVSNMSPEDSSIYLCSATPGQGDYGYTFGSGTRLTVV.

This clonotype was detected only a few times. The CDR3 DNA reads TGCAGTGCTGAGGGAGGACGGAATCAGCCCCAGCATTTT. This sequence encodes CSAEGGRNQPQHF. The V and J genes are TRBV20-1 and TRBJ1-5; D gene unclear. The CDR3 runs to 13 residues. CDR1 and CDR2 from the germline V gene are DFQATT and SNEGSKA (reference sequence). Trimming took off 5 bases at V and 4 bases at J, with 12 bases between the two ends.

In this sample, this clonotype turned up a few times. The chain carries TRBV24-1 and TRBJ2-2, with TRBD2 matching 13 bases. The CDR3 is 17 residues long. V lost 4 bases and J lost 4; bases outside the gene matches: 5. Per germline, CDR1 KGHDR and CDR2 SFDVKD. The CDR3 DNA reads TGTGCCACCAGTGACCCCGGGACTAGCGGGATCACCGGGGAGCTGTTTTTT. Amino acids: CATSDPGTSGITGELFF.

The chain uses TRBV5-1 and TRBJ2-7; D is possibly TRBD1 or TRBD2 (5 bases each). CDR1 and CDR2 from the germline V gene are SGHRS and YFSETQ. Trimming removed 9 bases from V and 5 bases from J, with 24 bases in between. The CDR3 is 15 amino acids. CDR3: CANPTGTSNFHEQYF. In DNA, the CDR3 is TGCGCCAACCCAACCGGGACCAGTAACTTCCACGAGCAGTACTTC.

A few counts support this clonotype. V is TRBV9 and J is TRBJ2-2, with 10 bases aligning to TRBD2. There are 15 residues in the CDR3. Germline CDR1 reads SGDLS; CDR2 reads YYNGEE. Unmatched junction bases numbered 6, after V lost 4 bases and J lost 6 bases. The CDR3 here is CASSPRSGRAGELFF. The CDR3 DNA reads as TGTGCCAGCAGCCCCCGAAGCGGGAGGGCCGGGGAGCTGTTTTTT.

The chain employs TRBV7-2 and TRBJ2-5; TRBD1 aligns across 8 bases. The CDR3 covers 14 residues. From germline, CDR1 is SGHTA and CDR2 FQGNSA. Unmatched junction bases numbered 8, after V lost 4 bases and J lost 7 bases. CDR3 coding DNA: TGTGCCAGCAGCTCATGGACAGGGTCGGGGACCCAGTACTTC. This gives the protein CASSSWTGSGTQYF.

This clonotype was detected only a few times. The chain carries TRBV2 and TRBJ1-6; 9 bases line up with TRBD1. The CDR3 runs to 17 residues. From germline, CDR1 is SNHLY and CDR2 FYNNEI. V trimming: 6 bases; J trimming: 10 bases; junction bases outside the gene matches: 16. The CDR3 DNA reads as TGTGCCAGCAGCGACACCGGGACAGGGACTCTGAAATCACCCCTCCACTTT. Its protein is CASSDTGTGTLKSPLHF. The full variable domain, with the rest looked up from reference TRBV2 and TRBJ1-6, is EPEVTQTPSHQVTQMGQEVILRCVPISNHLYFYWYRQILGQKVEFLVSFYNNEISEKSEIFDDQFSVERPDGSNFTLKIRSTKLEDSAMYFCASSDTGTGTLKSPLHFGNGTRLTVT.

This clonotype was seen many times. For the CDR3, the DNA is TGCGCCAGCAGCCCGGGACTACGGAGCTCCTATAATTCACCCCTCCACTTT. This codes for CASSPGLRSSYNSPLHF. This rearrangement joins TRBV5-1 to TRBJ1-6, with TRBD1 as a possible D gene (5 bases). Germline CDR1 reads SGHRS; CDR2 reads YFSETQ. The CDR3 covers 17 residues. Deletions cut 4 bases from V and 0 bases from J, with 14 bases between.